These T cell receptor beta chains were read from a single sample in a study of T cells in Graves' hyperthyroidism and ophthalmopathy. TCRdb analysed the multiplex PCR reads with MiXCR anew, one entry per CDR3 protein. The table lists 690,000 or so distinct CDR3 sequences, 15% to 20% of them singletons. The sequencing input was blood. These TCRs come from a woman in her forties or fifties with Graves' hyperthyroidism that later progressed to Graves' ophthalmopathy. The conserved cysteine and the conserved F or W are not part of the CDR3 here. The D gene is left open where the match is weak.

v_call d_call cdr3_aa
TRBV4-1 NA ASSQDSRQSNSPLH
TRBV15 TRBD2 ATSRDRGLEQTQY
TRBV4-2 NA ASSQDSLDWRDEQF
TRBV18 NA ASSPQQTNEQF
TRBV7-8 NA ASSSTGAVYHEQF
TRBV29-1 NA SVAVAAEAF
TRBV5-1 NA ASSPGRAPGANVLT
TRBV5-8 NA ASSLPPGLGSPLH
TRBV29-1 TRBD1 SVGGQGLNTEAF
TRBV11-1 TRBD1 ASRRDRVFTDTQY
TRBV11-2 NA ASSIEGRLNTEAF
TRBV6-1 TRBD2 ASSEAISGGYNEQF
TRBV15 TRBD1 ATSRDPGQGYNEQF
TRBV30 TRBD1 AFGQGRTEAF
TRBV24-1 TRBD2 ATSDLTSGVSDTQY
TRBV14 NA ASSRKFSGETQY
TRBV5-4 TRBD2 ASRAAGGFGEQF
TRBV20-1 NA SATGLIEEQF
TRBV19 TRBD2 ASSITPSGYEQY
TRBV7-9 NA ASSLGGFGEQY
TRBV29-1 NA SAMPVYRTAGYT
TRBV19 NA ASSALLGGTEAF
TRBV6-1 NA ASSEPLGGYGYT
TRBV29-1 NA SVGGGFNNYNYGYT